What follows are 5 T cell receptor beta chains derived from one specimen sequenced in a study of CD8 T cells in Susac syndrome. cDNA came from roughly 0.47 to 1 ug RNA primed by random hexamers. MiXCR, run by TCRdb on the immunoSEQ multiplex PCR reads, gives a single entry per CDR3 protein. The sample includes approximately 120,000 distinct CDR3 sequences, approximately 93% seen only once; the top ten take roughly 0.29%. Sample: CD8+ T cells from PBMCs. These receptors were collected from a human donor with multiple sclerosis.

The V call is TRBV19, the J call TRBJ2-3; 9 positions agree with TRBD1. This CDR3 is 16 amino acids long. CDR1 LNHDA and CDR2 SQIVND come from the germline V gene (reference sequence). Germline trimming cut 9 bases from V and 5 bases from J; bases unmatched to any gene: 15. In DNA, the CDR3 is TGTGCCAGCACTCCTGGACAGGGGAAGTTGGGAGATACGCAGTATTTT. The encoded protein is CASTPGQGKLGDTQYF.

V usage is TRBV30 and J usage is TRBJ1-6; D is unclear. The CDR3 spans 13 residues. Trimming cost V 2 bases and J 8 bases, with 10 bases left between them. Germline assignment: CDR1 GTSNPN and CDR2 SVGIG (reference sequence). In DNA form, the CDR3 reads TGTGCCTGGAGTCTTGGGCCTGATTCACCCCTCCACTTT. It is translated as CAWSLGPDSPLHF.

The chain uses TRBV28 and TRBJ1-1; D is unresolved. Deletions cut 5 bases from V and 8 bases from J, with 12 bases between. There are 12 residues in the CDR3. Germline CDR1 is MDHEN and CDR2 is SYDVKM. In DNA form, the CDR3 reads TGTGCCAGCAGTCGTAGCTGGCTCGAAGCTTTCTTT. It is translated as CASSRSWLEAFF.

The chain uses TRBV7-9 and TRBJ1-5; no firm D call. The CDR3 loop spans 14 amino acids. V lost 5 bases, J lost 2 bases, and 10 bases lay in between. Germline values: CDR1 SEHNR, CDR2 FQNEAQ (reference sequence). The CDR3 bases are TGTGCCAGCAGCGGCCTTGGGGGCAATCAGCCCCAGCATTTT. Residues: CASSGLGGNQPQHF.

The rearrangement joins TRBV11-2 to TRBJ2-5, with no clear D. Trimming shortened V by 3 bases and J by 4 bases, and 12 bases separated the two germline ends. In germline, CDR1 is SGHAT, CDR2 FQNNGV. The length of the CDR3 is 14 residues. This chain's CDR3 is CASSLRPGLETQYF. As DNA, the CDR3 is TGTGCCAGCAGCTTGAGACCGGGTCTAGAGACCCAGTACTTC.